These 27 T cell receptor beta chains share one sample of origin, sequenced in a study of blood T cell repertoires in COVID-19. Only in-frame clones appear in the TCRdb table, and some are missing; sequencing was by immunoSEQ multiplex PCR. The sample includes more than 95,000 clones, roughly four fifths seen only once; the top ten take about 4%. Sequenced sample: peripheral blood. These receptors all stem from a man in his 60s with acute or convalescent COVID-19.

This sequence joins TRBV9 and TRBJ2-7, with D perhaps TRBD1 (5 bases). The germline gives CDR1 SGDLS, CDR2 YYNGEE. This CDR3 has 14 amino acids. Trimming cost V 0 bases and J 2 bases, with 9 bases left between them. The CDR3 loop is CASSVGDSPYEQYF. DNA for the CDR3: TGTGCCAGCAGCGTAGGCGACAGTCCCTACGAGCAGTACTTC.

The V gene is TRBV29-1, the J gene TRBJ1-2; 7 bases match TRBD1. The trim removed 7 bases at V and 6 bases at J, leaving 8 bases unmatched. The CDR3 extends over 12 amino acids. CDR1 is SQVTM and CDR2 is ANQGSEA in the germline V gene. The CDR3 reads CSALDRVDGYTF. The CDR3 region has the DNA TGCAGCGCCCTAGACAGGGTGGATGGCTACACCTTC.

This clone was picked up one time. The CDR3 bases are TGTGCCAGCAGACACACGAACCAAGATACGCAGTATTTT. It yields the protein CASRHTNQDTQYF. The chain uses TRBV12-3 or TRBV12-4 and TRBJ2-3; D call uncertain. V lost 6 bases, J lost 5 bases, and 12 bases lay in between. The CDR3 consists of 13 residues.

This rearrangement joins TRBV5-4 to TRBJ2-2; TRBD1 aligns across 7 bases. V lost 4 bases, J lost 0 bases, and 3 bases stayed unmatched. There are 15 residues in the CDR3. Germline assignment: CDR1 SGHNT and CDR2 YYREEE (reference sequence). This chain's CDR3 is CASSPGTANTGELFF. For the CDR3, the DNA is TGTGCCAGCAGCCCCGGGACAGCGAACACCGGGGAGCTGTTTTTT.

The V and J genes are TRBV11-2 and TRBJ1-3; D is undetermined. CDR3 length: 15 amino acids. V lost 5 bases, J lost 0 bases, and 11 bases lay in between. Germline V CDR1 and CDR2: SGHAT, FQNNGV. As DNA, the CDR3 is TGTGCCAGCAGCAACGGACTGAGCTCTGGAAACACCATATATTTT. It yields the protein CASSNGLSSGNTIYF.

This chain's CDR3 is CASSMSLGTGTREAFF. The CDR3 DNA follows: TGTGCCAGCTCAATGTCCCTTGGGACAGGCACAAGAGAAGCTTTCTTT. The rearrangement joins TRBV18 to TRBJ1-1, with 8 bases aligning to TRBD1. V trimming: 5 bases; J trimming: 8 bases; junction bases outside the gene matches: 16. The CDR3 totals 16 residues. Germline V lookup: CDR1 KGHSH, CDR2 LQKENI.

The V gene is TRBV11-3, the J gene TRBJ1-2; D is undetermined. The germline V gene encodes CDR1 SGHNT and CDR2 YENEEA. Trimming cost V 5 bases and J 6 bases, with 13 bases left between them. This CDR3 is built from 13 residues. The CDR3 coding sequence is TGTGCCAGCAGCCCCCGGGTCGGAGATGGCTACACCTTC. Translation: CASSPRVGDGYTF.

V and J are TRBV7-3 and TRBJ2-2; tentative D call: TRBD2 (5 bases). The V and J ends lost 5 bases and 2 bases respectively, with 6 bases between them. The CDR3 extends over 13 amino acids. The germline V gene encodes CDR1 SGHTA and CDR2 FQGTGA. CDR3 amino acids: CASSPGNTGELFF. CDR3 DNA sequence: TGTGCCAGCAGCCCGGGAAACACCGGGGAGCTGTTTTTT.

The V gene is TRBV5-5, the J gene TRBJ1-2; 7 nucleotides agree with TRBD1. With V trimmed by 0 bases and J by 2 bases, 4 bases remained unmatched. The CDR3 loop spans 15 amino acids. CDR1 is SGHKS, CDR2 YYEKEE, per germline (reference sequence). This chain's CDR3 is CASSLARDRNYGYTF. The CDR3 nucleotides are TGTGCCAGCAGCTTGGCCCGGGACAGAAACTATGGCTACACCTTC.

The chain employs TRBV10-3 and TRBJ2-6, with 9 positions matching TRBD1. With 6 bases clipped from V and 0 bases from J, the junction kept 6 bases outside the gene matches. This CDR3 comprises 17 residues. Germline assignment: CDR1 ENHRY and CDR2 SYGVKD. DNA for the CDR3: TGTGCCATCAGCCTGACAGGGGGGGCCTCTGGGGCCAACGTCCTGACTTTC. This gives the protein CAISLTGGASGANVLTF.

This clone came up once. The chain joins TRBV5-4 to TRBJ1-2; TRBD1 aligns across 9 bases. This CDR3 is built from 12 residues. Losses at the gene ends were 4 bases for V and 8 bases for J; bases not matched to a gene: 3. CDR1 is SGHNT and CDR2 is YYREEE in the germline V gene (reference sequence). The CDR3 is CASSPGTGGYTF. The CDR3 DNA reads TGTGCCAGCAGCCCTGGGACAGGGGGCTACACCTTC.

The genes are TRBV7-2 and TRBJ2-5, with 8 bases identical to TRBD2. Trimming removed 1 base from V and 7 bases from J; junction bases left unmatched: 5. CDR3 length: 14 amino acids. Germline-derived CDR1 and CDR2 are SGHTA and FQGNSA. CDR3 amino acids: CASSLETGGGTQYF. CDR3 DNA sequence: TGTGCCAGCAGCTTAGAAACGGGAGGGGGGACCCAGTACTTC.

This chain links TRBV7-8 with TRBJ1-5; maybe TRBD1 (6 bases). CDR3 length: 13 residues. V was clipped by 5 bases and J by 3 bases, with 8 bases between them. CDR1 and CDR2 from the germline V gene are SGHVS and FQNEAQ. The CDR3 bases are TGTGCCAGCAGCGAGGGGGACAATCAGCCCCAGCATTTT. It yields the protein CASSEGDNQPQHF.

This clone has a handful of counts. The chain couples TRBV18 to TRBJ2-3; D uncertain. CDR3 length equals 12 residues. V lost 2 bases, J lost 4 bases, and 4 bases lay in between. The germline V gene has CDR1 KGHSH and CDR2 LQKENI. The CDR3 nucleotides are TGTGCCAGCTCACCAGTCGCAGATACGCAGTATTTT. Translated: CASSPVADTQYF. The entire variable domain, with the rest obtained from reference TRBV18 and TRBJ2-3, is as follows: NAGVMQNPRHLVRRRGQEARLRCSPMKGHSHVYWYRQLPEEGLKFMVYLQKENIIDESGMPKERFSAEFPKEGPSILRIQQVVRGDSAAYFCASSPVADTQYFGPGTRLTVL.

The CDR3 DNA sequence: TGTGCCAGCAGCCAGGGACAGTCGAACACTGAAGCTTTCTTT. This translates into CASSQGQSNTEAFF. The chain combines TRBV7-2 with TRBJ1-1, with TRBD1 matching over 7 bases. CDR1 is SGHTA and CDR2 is FQGNSA in the germline V gene. V was clipped by 5 bases and J by 1 base; unmatched bases: 4. The CDR3 length is 14 residues.

This clone was seen just once. The chain employs TRBV7-9 and TRBJ1-2, with 7 bases lining up with TRBD1. J was trimmed by 8 bases and V by 5 bases; bases with no gene match: 5. Germline lookup yields CDR1 SEHNR and CDR2 FQNEAQ (reference sequence). This CDR3 is 12 amino acids long. The CDR3 protein is CASSPGGTGYTF. The DNA of the CDR3 is TGTGCCAGCAGCCCAGGGGGGACGGGCTACACCTTC.

J is TRBJ1-2 and V is TRBV7-6, with a weak D call TRBD1 (5 bases). Germline values: CDR1 SGHVS, CDR2 FNYEAQ. The CDR3 is made up of 17 amino acids. V gave up 1 base and J gave up 4 bases, with 19 bases separating them. The CDR3 coding sequence is TGTGCCAGCAGCTTAGAAGGGGCCGCAAAGTCAGGCTATGGCTACACCTTC. Amino acid sequence: CASSLEGAAKSGYGYTF.

The chain links TRBV29-1 to TRBJ1-2; 7 bases fit TRBD1. CDR3 length: 13 residues. The trim removed 3 bases at V and 3 bases at J, leaving 4 bases unmatched. Germline V gene data show CDR1 as SQVTM and CDR2 as ANQGSEA. In nucleotides, the CDR3 is TGCAGCGTTGATGCTGGACAGGACTATGGCTACACCTTC. Translation: CSVDAGQDYGYTF.

The chain couples TRBV4-3 to TRBJ2-1; D is uncertain. Trimming took 2 bases from V and 4 from J, leaving 9 bases between them. The CDR3 contains 14 residues. Germline V lookup: CDR1 LGHNA, CDR2 YSLEER. CDR3 loop: CASSQIGSYNEQFF. The CDR3 DNA reads as TGCGCCAGCAGCCAAATCGGTTCTTACAATGAGCAGTTCTTC.

The chain links TRBV18 to TRBJ1-4; the match to TRBD1 covers 10 bases. The J segment lost 7 bases and the V segment lost 3 bases, leaving 8 bases of the junction unmatched. Germline CDR1 reads KGHSH; CDR2 reads LQKENI. The CDR3 spans 16 residues. The CDR3 region is CASSPYQDRGGEKLFF. The CDR3 DNA is TGTGCCAGCTCACCTTACCAGGACAGGGGGGGTGAAAAACTGTTTTTT. Supplemented by reference TRBV18 and TRBJ1-4, the full variable domain reads NAGVMQNPRHLVRRRGQEARLRCSPMKGHSHVYWYRQLPEEGLKFMVYLQKENIIDESGMPKERFSAEFPKEGPSILRIQQVVRGDSAAYFCASSPYQDRGGEKLFFGSGTQLSVL.

The chain joins TRBV10-3 to TRBJ2-5; TRBD1 matches 11 bases. Germline V CDR1 and CDR2: ENHRY, SYGVKD. Unmatched junction bases numbered 11, after V lost 10 bases and J lost 1 base. The CDR3 covers 16 residues. The chain's CDR3 is CATYPGQGAGQETQYF. CDR3 sequence (DNA): TGTGCCACTTACCCCGGACAGGGGGCAGGCCAAGAGACCCAGTACTTC.

The chain recombines TRBV11-3 with TRBJ2-7, with D possibly being TRBD1 (5 bases). This CDR3 is 14 amino acids long. Germline values: CDR1 SGHNT, CDR2 YENEEA. V was shortened by 5 bases and J by 0 bases, with 11 bases between the two germline ends. The CDR3 spells CASSQRQSSYEQYF. The CDR3 bases are TGTGCCAGCAGCCAGAGACAGAGCTCCTACGAGCAGTACTTC.

The chain combines TRBV19 with TRBJ1-3, with D possibly being TRBD1 (6 bases). The germline V gene has CDR1 LNHDA and CDR2 SQIVND (reference sequence). The CDR3 totals 15 residues. The germline V and J ends were trimmed by 5 bases and 4 bases, with 15 bases remaining between them. The CDR3 region has the DNA TGTGCCAGTAGTCTCAAGGGGGGGTTCGGAAACACCATATATTTT. This sequence encodes CASSLKGGFGNTIYF.

This clone has more than one count but fewer than ten. The chain couples TRBV11-2 to TRBJ1-4; D is perhaps TRBD1 (5 bases). The germline V and J ends were trimmed by 8 bases and 8 bases, with 21 bases remaining between them. Germline V gives CDR1 SGHAT, CDR2 FQNNGV. This CDR3 comprises 15 residues. CDR3 protein: CASSPAWGAGEKLFF. CDR3 nucleotides: TGTGCCAGCTCCCCGGCCTGGGGCGCGGGAGAAAAACTGTTTTTT.

The chain couples TRBV27 to TRBJ2-1; a possible D gene is TRBD1 (6 bases). Trimming removed 3 bases at V and 10 bases at J, with 10 bases between. Looked up from germline, CDR1 is MNHEY and CDR2 is SMNVEV (reference sequence). This CDR3 has 12 amino acids. The CDR3 region has the DNA TGTGCCAGCAGTTTCCCCGGGACAGAGCAGTTCTTC. Its translation: CASSFPGTEQFF.

The rearrangement uses TRBV7-2 and TRBJ1-5; no clear D. Trimming removed 7 bases at V and 10 bases at J, with 23 bases between. This CDR3 spans 15 amino acids. Germline CDR1 and CDR2: SGHTA and FQGNSA. This chain's CDR3 is CASTQTGSRLNPQHF. In DNA form, the CDR3 reads TGTGCCAGCACCCAGACGGGGAGCCGTCTTAACCCCCAGCATTTT.

This clone was detected only once. The V gene is TRBV5-1, the J gene TRBJ1-6, with 9 nucleotides matching TRBD1. This CDR3 is built from 15 residues. Trimming took 3 bases from V and 10 from J; bases not matched to a gene: 8. Germline V gives CDR1 SGHRS, CDR2 YFSETQ. The CDR3 nucleotides read TGCGCCAGCAGCTCCAAGACAGGGGGGGCGTCACCCCTCCACTTT. As protein: CASSSKTGGASPLHF. The entire variable domain, with the rest obtained from reference TRBV5-1 and TRBJ1-6, is as follows: KAGVTQTPRYLIKTRGQQVTLSCSPISGHRSVSWYQQTPGQGLQFLFEYFSETQRNKGNFPGRFSGRQFSNSRSEMNVSTLELGDSALYLCASSSKTGGASPLHFGNGTRLTVT.